One sample yielded the 9 T cell receptor beta chains listed below, sequenced in a study of OX40 agonist ivuxolimab in advanced cancers. Measured with immunoSEQ multiplex PCR; TCRdb has only the in-frame clones, and not every one. The repertoire includes fewer than 85,000 clones, 80% to 90% of them detected once, and about 0.75% sits in the top ten. Source: CD4+ or CD8+ T cells sorted from blood, taken in a trial of the OX40 agonist ivuxolimab. Receptor source: an adult with an advanced solid tumor such as melanoma, head and neck, liver or kidney cancer.

The V and J genes are TRBV7-2 and TRBJ1-1; no definite D call. This CDR3 contains 12 residues. The V gene's germline CDR1 is SGHTA and CDR2 FQGNSA. V shed 5 bases and J shed 8 bases, with 12 bases lying between them. For the CDR3, the DNA is TGTGCCAGCAGCCAGGACGGCCTGGAAGCTTTCTTT. Translation: CASSQDGLEAFF.

This clone was seen just once. The V and J genes are TRBV19 and TRBJ2-2; D is unresolved. Germline loops: CDR1 LNHDA, CDR2 SQIVND (reference sequence). The CDR3 sequence is 13 residues long. Between the trimmed V and J ends, which lost 10 bases and 5 bases, there was a span of 14 bases. Here the CDR3 DNA reads TGTGCCACCGCCACGGAAAGGACCGGGGAGCTGTTTTTT. Translating it yields CATATERTGELFF.

The chain has TRBV7-9 and TRBJ1-6; 11 nucleotides align to TRBD1. This CDR3 is 15 amino acids long. The germline V gene encodes CDR1 SEHNR and CDR2 FQNEAQ (reference sequence). The J segment lost 8 bases and the V segment lost 5 bases, leaving 5 bases of the junction unmatched. CDR3 sequence: CASSTRTGGYSPLHF. The CDR3 nucleotides read TGTGCCAGCAGCACGAGGACAGGGGGCTATTCACCCCTCCACTTT. The variable domain in full, completed from reference TRBV7-9 and TRBJ1-6, reads DTGVSQNPRHKITKRGQNVTFRCDPISEHNRLYWYRQTLGQGPEFLTYFQNEAQLEKSRLLSDRFSAERPKGSFSTLEIQRTEQGDSAMYLCASSTRTGGYSPLHFGNGTRLTVT.

The chain employs TRBV29-1 and TRBJ2-7; 8 nucleotides match TRBD1. CDR1 is SQVTM and CDR2 is ANQGSEA in the germline V gene. Trimming cost V 7 bases and J 0 bases; bases outside gene matches: 5. The CDR3 is 13 amino acids. The CDR3 protein is CSAVTGDSYEQYF. The CDR3 DNA is TGCAGCGCTGTGACAGGGGACTCCTACGAGCAGTACTTC.

The J gene is TRBJ2-3, the V gene TRBV7-9; 11 nucleotides line up with TRBD2. Germline V gene sequence: CDR1 SEHNR, CDR2 FQNEAQ (reference sequence). J gave up 2 bases and V 5 bases, and 6 bases lay outside the gene matches. The CDR3 covers 16 residues. CDR3 DNA: TGTGCCAGCAGCCAGGGACTAGCGGAGCTCACAGATACGCAGTATTTT. This sequence encodes CASSQGLAELTDTQYF.

V gene TRBV5-4 combines with J gene TRBJ2-3; TRBD2 matches at 14 bases. V was pared by 4 bases and J by 7 bases, with 8 bases of the junction left unmatched. The CDR3 has 16 residues. CDR1 and CDR2 from the germline V gene are SGHNT and YYREEE (reference sequence). CDR3 sequence reads: CASSPGLAGEGNTQYF. The CDR3 nucleotides are TGTGCCAGCAGCCCGGGACTAGCGGGAGAGGGAAATACGCAGTATTTT.

The chain combines TRBV10-1 with TRBJ2-7; maybe TRBD1 (6 bases). The germline V gene encodes CDR1 WNHNN and CDR2 SYGVQD (reference sequence). There are 14 residues in the CDR3. V lost 7 bases and J 3 bases, leaving 16 bases between the germline ends. The CDR3 DNA reads as TGCGCCAGCAATACAGGGCGATCTAACTACGAGCAGTACTTC. As protein: CASNTGRSNYEQYF.

The gene calls are TRBV5-4 and TRBJ1-2, with D tentatively TRBD1 (6 bases). Germline CDR1 is SGHNT and CDR2 is YYREEE (reference sequence). V was shortened by 2 bases and J by 6 bases, with 17 bases between the two germline ends. The CDR3 length is 15 residues. CDR3 sequence (DNA): TGTGCCAGCAGCTTTCAGGGCAGGGGATGGGATGGCTACACCTTC. It yields the protein CASSFQGRGWDGYTF.

This clone was found a few times. The chain links TRBV28 to TRBJ2-7; TRBD1 agrees at 7 bases. This CDR3 is 13 amino acids long. Unmatched junction bases numbered 6, after V lost 7 bases and J lost 3 bases. Germline assignment: CDR1 MDHEN and CDR2 SYDVKM. The CDR3 sequence: CASKRTGNYEQYF. The CDR3 region has the DNA TGTGCCAGCAAGAGGACAGGTAACTACGAGCAGTACTTC.